A selection of T cell receptor beta chains follows, all from one sample in a study of blood T cell repertoires in COVID-19. TCRdb's copy holds only in-frame clones and misses some; the assay was immunoSEQ multiplex PCR. The sample contains around 280,000 clones, approximately 89% of which appear only once. Input material: peripheral blood. Source of these receptors: a woman in her 30s with COVID-19, enrolled during active disease. The CDR3 runs from the conserved cysteine through the conserved F or W. D genes are given only for firm matches. Some rows have no size entry. The others give once, few or many, or a class for an expanded clone.

TRBV12-3/TRBV12-4	-	TRBJ1-1	-	TGTGCCAGCGGACTCAGGTCGAATGAAGCTTTCTTT	CASGLRSNEAFF
TRBV10-1	-	TRBJ2-3	-	TGCGCCAGCAGTGTATCCGGAGGGACGCAGTATTTT	CASSVSGGTQYF
TRBV3-1/TRBV3-2	TRBD2	TRBJ2-7	-	TGTGCCAGCAGCCAAGGGACTAGCGGATTCTACGAGCAGTACTTC	CASSQGTSGFYEQYF
TRBV19	-	TRBJ2-7	-	TGTGCCAGTAGAGTCAGGCCCGGCACCTACGAGCAGTACTTC	CASRVRPGTYEQYF
TRBV28	TRBD1	TRBJ1-4	-	TGTGCCAGCAGTTCGGGACAGATTGCAACTAATGAAAAACTGTTTTTT	CASSSGQIATNEKLFF
TRBV5-4	TRBD1	TRBJ2-3	once	TGTGCCAGCAGCTTGGAACAGGGGCCAAGCACAGATACGCAGTATTTT	CASSLEQGPSTDTQYF
TRBV12-3/TRBV12-4	TRBD2	TRBJ2-1	-	TGTGCCAGCAGTTTCGATAGCGGGGGGCCCCAGTTCTTC	CASSFDSGGPQFF
TRBV12-5	TRBD1	TRBJ1-5	once	TGTGCTAGTGGTTTGGCCGCGGGACAGGTGATTAATTTT	CASGLAAGQVINF
TRBV15	TRBD1	TRBJ1-2	-	TGTGCCACCAGCCCCGGGACAGGGGTAAGTTATGGCTACACCTTC	CATSPGTGVSYGYTF
TRBV6-5	-	TRBJ2-7	-	TGTGCCAGCAGTTACTCGGGGGCGCGAGAGCAGTACTTC	CASSYSGAREQYF
TRBV7-9	-	TRBJ1-1	-	TGTGCCAGCAGCCTTGGAGGGGTGAACACTGAAGCTTTCTTT	CASSLGGVNTEAFF
TRBV18	TRBD2	TRBJ2-7	-	TGTGCCAGCTCACCACAACTTTCCGGGACTACACCCTACGAGCAGTACTTC	CASSPQLSGTTPYEQYF
TRBV20-1	-	TRBJ1-5	-	TGCAGTGCTAGTCCGGGGAGGGTCAATCAGCCCCAGCATTTT	CSASPGRVNQPQHF
TRBV19	-	TRBJ2-5	-	TGTGCCAGTAGTATAGTCCATCCCGGGGGAGAGACCCAGTACTTC	CASSIVHPGGETQYF
TRBV5-1	-	TRBJ2-7	-	TGCGCCAGCAGCCAGGCAGGGTTCGAGCAGTACTTC	CASSQAGFEQYF
TRBV28	TRBD2	TRBJ2-1	-	TGTGCCAGCAGTTCAAGTCCGGGACTAGCAGGTGAGCAGTTCTTC	CASSSSPGLAGEQFF
TRBV10-3	TRBD1	TRBJ1-2	once	TGTGCCATCACTCAACGGACAGGGGGCATAGGTGGCTACACCTTC	CAITQRTGGIGGYTF
TRBV10-1	-	TRBJ2-3	-	TGCGCCAGCAGTGAGAAACGGGGTGGCTTTTCGCATACGCAGTATTTT	CASSEKRGGFSHTQYF
TRBV19	-	TRBJ1-4	-	TGTGCCAGTAGTATAATCTACGGGCGGAACAAGCGGCACATGTTTTTT	CASSIIYGRNKRHMFF
TRBV7-8	-	TRBJ1-5	-	TGTGCCAGCAGCCCCTGGACAAATCAGCCCCAGCATTTT	CASSPWTNQPQHF
TRBV18	TRBD1	TRBJ2-7	once	TGTGCCAGCTCACAGACAGGGAAGAGCTCCTACGAGCAGTACTTC	CASSQTGKSSYEQYF
TRBV18	-	TRBJ1-1	-	TGTGCCAGCTCTCCAAGTGGCAGGGCCGGCACTGAAGCTTTCTTT	CASSPSGRAGTEAFF
TRBV9	-	TRBJ2-3	-	TGTGCCAGCAGCGTACAGGGGGGAGATACGCAGTATTTT	CASSVQGGDTQYF
TRBV2	TRBD2	TRBJ2-3	-	TGTGCCAGCAGCCCACTAGCGGGGGGGCCAAATACGCAGTATTTT	CASSPLAGGPNTQYF
TRBV19	TRBD1	TRBJ1-1	-	TGTGCCAGTAGTGTCGTAAGGGGGCGAGACGGTCGGGACACTGAAGCTTTCTTT	CASSVVRGRDGRDTEAFF
TRBV20-1	-	TRBJ2-7	-	TGCAGTGCTAGTAGGGGTTCCTACGAGCAGTACTTC	CSASRGSYEQYF
TRBV5-6	-	TRBJ1-6	-	TGTGCCAGCAGCCCCGAGGGTATTTGGAATTCACCCCTCCACTTT	CASSPEGIWNSPLHF
TRBV29-1	TRBD1	TRBJ2-6	-	TGCAGCGTCAATACCGCCGAGACAGGGCGGGGGGCCAACGTCCTGACTTTC	CSVNTAETGRGANVLTF
TRBV18	-	TRBJ1-3	-	TGTGCCAGCTCACCATCGGTTACGCCTGGAAACACCATATATTTT	CASSPSVTPGNTIYF
TRBV11-3	TRBD1	TRBJ2-1	-	TGTGCCAGCAGCTCCGGACAGGGGACCCCAGGCGAGCAGTTCTTC	CASSSGQGTPGEQFF
TRBV5-1	-	TRBJ2-2	-	TGCGCCAGCAGCTTGACCGGGTCCGGGGAGCTGTTTTTT	CASSLTGSGELFF
TRBV2	-	TRBJ2-7	-	TGTGCCAGCAGTGAATCGGGGGACGAGCAGTACTTC	CASSESGDEQYF
TRBV18	TRBD1	TRBJ1-4	-	TGTGCCAGCTCACCAATACAGGGGTCAACTAATGAAAAACTGTTTTTT	CASSPIQGSTNEKLFF
TRBV21-1	-	TRBJ1-3	-	TGTGCCGGGAAACAGGGGACTGGAAACACCATATATTTT	CAGKQGTGNTIYF
TRBV7-8	-	TRBJ1-1	-	TGTGCCAGCAGCTTAATTTCCGGGAACACTGAAGCTTTCTTT	CASSLISGNTEAFF
TRBV6-6	-	TRBJ1-1	-	TGTGCCAGCAGTTTCGGGGGGAACACTGAAGCTTTCTTT	CASSFGGNTEAFF
TRBV5-1	TRBD1	TRBJ1-1	-	TGCGCCAGCAGCTTGGCGACAGGGGGCAGGCGCACTGAAGCTTTCTTT	CASSLATGGRRTEAFF
TRBV4-1	-	TRBJ2-2	-	TGCGCCAGCAGCCAAGTGGAGTGGATCACCGGGGAGCTGTTTTTT	CASSQVEWITGELFF
TRBV10-3	-	TRBJ2-3	-	TGTGCCATCAGTGAGTCAGGGGAACGATTCACAGATACGCAGTATTTT	CAISESGERFTDTQYF
TRBV9	TRBD1	TRBJ1-4	-	TGTGCCAGCAGCGTCCGGGGACAGGGGAGAGAAAAACTGTTTTTT	CASSVRGQGREKLFF
TRBV19	-	TRBJ1-2	once	TGTGCCAGTAGAACGACAGGAGGTGGTGGCTACACCTTC	CASRTTGGGGYTF
TRBV4-1	-	TRBJ1-1	-	TGCGCCAGCAGCCAAGATGTGAACAGGGTTGGTACTGAAGCTTTCTTT	CASSQDVNRVGTEAFF